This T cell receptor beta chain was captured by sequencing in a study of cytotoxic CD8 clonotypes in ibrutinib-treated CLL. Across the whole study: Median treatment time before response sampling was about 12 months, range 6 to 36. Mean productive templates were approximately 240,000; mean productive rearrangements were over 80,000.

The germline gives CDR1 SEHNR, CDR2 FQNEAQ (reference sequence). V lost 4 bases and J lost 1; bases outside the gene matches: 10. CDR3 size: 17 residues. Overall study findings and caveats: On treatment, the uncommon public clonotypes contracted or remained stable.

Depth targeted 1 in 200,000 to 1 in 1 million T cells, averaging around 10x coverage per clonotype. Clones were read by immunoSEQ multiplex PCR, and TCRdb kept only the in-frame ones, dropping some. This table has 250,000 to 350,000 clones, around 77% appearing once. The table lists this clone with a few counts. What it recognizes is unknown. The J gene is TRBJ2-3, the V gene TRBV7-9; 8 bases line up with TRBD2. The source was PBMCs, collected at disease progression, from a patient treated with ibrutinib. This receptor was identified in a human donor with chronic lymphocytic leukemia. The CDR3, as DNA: TGTGCCAGCAGCTCAACAGCGGGAGCCTATCGCACAGATACGCAGTATTTT. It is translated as CASSSTAGAYRTDTQYF. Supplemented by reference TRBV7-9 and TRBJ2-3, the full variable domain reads DTGVSQNPRHKITKRGQNVTFRCDPISEHNRLYWYRQTLGQGPEFLTYFQNEAQLEKSRLLSDRFSAERPKGSFSTLEIQRTEQGDSAMYLCASSSTAGAYRTDTQYFGPGTRLTVL.